This TCR beta chain was documented in a study of T cell responses to AZD1222 COVID-19 vaccine. Study at large: Both about-4-week and about-12-week second-dose recipients were combined.

Assay: immunoSEQ multiplex PCR; the TCRdb copy retains only in-frame clones and omits some. The table shows around 140,000 clones, with around 90% occurring only once. Sequenced material: peripheral blood, taken on day 0 of AZD1222 vaccination. This TCR was recovered from an adult in good health.

This chain's CDR3 is CASSFRGQGRTDTQYF. The DNA of the CDR3 is TGTGCCAGCAGCTTTAGGGGACAGGGACGCACAGATACGCAGTATTTT. This chain uses TRBV7-4 with TRBJ2-3, with TRBD1 matching 9 bases. CDR3 length: 16 residues. Germline trimming cut 3 bases from V and 1 base from J; bases unmatched to any gene: 5. CDR1 and CDR2 from the germline V gene are SGHVT and SQSDAQ.